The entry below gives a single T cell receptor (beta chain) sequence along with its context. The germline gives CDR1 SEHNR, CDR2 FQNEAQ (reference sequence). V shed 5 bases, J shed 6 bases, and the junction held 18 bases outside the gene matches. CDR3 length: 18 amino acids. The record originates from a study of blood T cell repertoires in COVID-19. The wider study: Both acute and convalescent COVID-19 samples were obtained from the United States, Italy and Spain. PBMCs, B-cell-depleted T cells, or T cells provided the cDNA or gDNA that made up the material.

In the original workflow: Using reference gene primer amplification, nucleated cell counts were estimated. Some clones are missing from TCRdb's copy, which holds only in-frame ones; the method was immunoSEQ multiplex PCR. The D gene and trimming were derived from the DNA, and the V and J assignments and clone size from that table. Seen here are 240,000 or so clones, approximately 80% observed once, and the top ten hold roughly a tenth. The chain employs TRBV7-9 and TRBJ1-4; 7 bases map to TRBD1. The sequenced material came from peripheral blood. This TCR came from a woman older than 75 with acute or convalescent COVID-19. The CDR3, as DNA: TGTGCCAGCAGCCCAACCGGGACAGCGCAGGCGGCGGATGAAAAACTGTTTTTT. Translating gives CASSPTGTAQAADEKLFF. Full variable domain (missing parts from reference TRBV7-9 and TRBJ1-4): DTGVSQNPRHKITKRGQNVTFRCDPISEHNRLYWYRQTLGQGPEFLTYFQNEAQLEKSRLLSDRFSAERPKGSFSTLEIQRTEQGDSAMYLCASSPTGTAQAADEKLFFGSGTQLSVL.